This T cell receptor beta chain was recovered during a study of vaccination effects on CD4 cells after COVID-19. Across the study: Participants were given two doses of BNT162b2 or mRNA-1273 vaccine. From a couple of convalescent patients, samples were taken 16 days and one week before vaccination.

Using viral peptide pools, the ViraFEST assay grew out antigen-specific CD4+ T cells prior to sequencing. Subsequent to about 10 days of culture, CD4+ T cells were isolated. A PCR test confirmed that the person had SARS-CoV-2 infection between March and December 2020. It was with around 10 IU/ml IL-2 and around 10 ug/ml peptides that some 1.9 million PBMC per well were cultured. This clone was seen only a few times. Its antigen remains unidentified. Sequencing was performed with immunoSEQ multiplex PCR; in TCRdb, only in-frame clones are kept and a portion is missing. The sample includes tens of thousands of clones, around two thirds of them seen just once. The CDR3 is made up of 13 amino acids. Trimming cost V 4 bases and J 5 bases, with 12 bases left between them. The germline V gene has CDR1 SGHRS and CDR2 YFSETQ.

Material: CD4+ T cells from PBMCs cultured with a peptide pool, obtained before COVID-19 vaccination. This chain links TRBV5-1 with TRBJ2-5, with D possibly matching TRBD2 (5 bases). This TCR was sampled from a human donor who had a prior SARS-CoV-2 infection. CDR3 nucleotide sequence: TGCGCCAGCAGCAAAGGACCGGGGGAGACCCAGTACTTC. Residues: CASSKGPGETQYF.